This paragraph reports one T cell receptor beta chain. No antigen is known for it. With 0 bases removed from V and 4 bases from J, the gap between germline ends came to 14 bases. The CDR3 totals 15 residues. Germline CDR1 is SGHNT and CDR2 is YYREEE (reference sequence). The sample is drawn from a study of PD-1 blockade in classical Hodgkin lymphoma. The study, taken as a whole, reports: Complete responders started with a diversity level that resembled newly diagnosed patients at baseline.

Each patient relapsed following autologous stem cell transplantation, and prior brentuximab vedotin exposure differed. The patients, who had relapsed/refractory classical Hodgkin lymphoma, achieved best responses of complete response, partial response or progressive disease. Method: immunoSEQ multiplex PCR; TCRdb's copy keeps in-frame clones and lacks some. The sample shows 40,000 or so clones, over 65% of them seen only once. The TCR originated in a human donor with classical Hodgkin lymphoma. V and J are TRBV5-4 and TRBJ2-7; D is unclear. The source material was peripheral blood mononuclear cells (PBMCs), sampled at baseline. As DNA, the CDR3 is TGTGCCAGCAGCTTGGCCTCCGGAATGAAATACGAGCAGTACTTC. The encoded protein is CASSLASGMKYEQYF. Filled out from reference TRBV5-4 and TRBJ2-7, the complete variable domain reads ETGVTQSPTHLIKTRGQQVTLRCSSQSGHNTVSWYQQALGQGPQFIFQYYREEENGRGNFPPRFSGLQFPNYSSELNVNALELDDSALYLCASSLASGMKYEQYFGPGTRLTVT.